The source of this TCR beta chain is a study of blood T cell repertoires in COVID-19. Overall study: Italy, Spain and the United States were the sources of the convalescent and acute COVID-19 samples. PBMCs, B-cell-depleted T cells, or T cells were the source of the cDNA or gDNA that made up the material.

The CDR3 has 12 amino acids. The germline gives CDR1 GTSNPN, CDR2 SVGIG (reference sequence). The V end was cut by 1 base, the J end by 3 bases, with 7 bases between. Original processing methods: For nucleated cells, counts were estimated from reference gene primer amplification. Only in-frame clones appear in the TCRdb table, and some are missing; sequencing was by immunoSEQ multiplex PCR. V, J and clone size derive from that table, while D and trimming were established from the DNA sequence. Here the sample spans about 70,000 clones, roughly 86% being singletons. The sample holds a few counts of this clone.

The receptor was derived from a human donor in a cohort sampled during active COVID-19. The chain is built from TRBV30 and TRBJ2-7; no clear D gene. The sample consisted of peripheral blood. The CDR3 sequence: CAWSEQLYEQYF. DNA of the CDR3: TGTGCCTGGAGTGAACAGCTCTACGAGCAGTACTTC.